This T cell receptor (beta chain) was found in a study of blood T cell repertoires in COVID-19. Data came from immunoSEQ multiplex PCR; TCRdb stores just in-frame clones and leaves some out. The sample lists some 310,000 clones; about nine tenths were seen once. CDR1 is LGHNA and CDR2 is YNFKEQ in the germline V gene. CDR3 length equals 17 residues. Trimming left V 0 bases short and J 10 bases short, with 21 bases between. Individuals aged roughly 18 to 100 years were recruited from around 22 US areas. The sequence was obtained from a woman aged 30 to 39 who had recovered from COVID-19. Specimen: PBMCs or T cells enriched from blood (not recorded which). The chain recombines TRBV4-2 with TRBJ1-4; D is uncertain. Here the CDR3 reads CASSQDVRRQPGGKLFF. In DNA form, the CDR3 reads TGTGCCAGCAGCCAAGATGTCCGGCGACAACCAGGAGGAAAACTGTTTTTT.